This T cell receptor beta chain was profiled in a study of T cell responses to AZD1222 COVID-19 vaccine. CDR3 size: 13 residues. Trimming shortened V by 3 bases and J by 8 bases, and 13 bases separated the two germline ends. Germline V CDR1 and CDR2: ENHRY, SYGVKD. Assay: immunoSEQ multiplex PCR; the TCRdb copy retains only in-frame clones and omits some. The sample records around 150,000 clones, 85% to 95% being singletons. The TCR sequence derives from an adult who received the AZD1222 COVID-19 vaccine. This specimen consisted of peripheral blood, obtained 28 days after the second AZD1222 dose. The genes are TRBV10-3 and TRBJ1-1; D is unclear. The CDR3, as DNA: TGTGCCATCAGTGATCAGTTGATCTGGGAAGCTTTCTTT. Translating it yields CAISDQLIWEAFF.